The clone carrying this T cell receptor beta chain was seen more than once but under ten times. MiXCR, applied by TCRdb to the RT-PCR reads, yields one record per CDR3 protein. The data show approximately 430,000 distinct CDR3 sequences, with about a sixth seen just once and 7.2% held by the top ten. The data stem from a study of patients and donors after allogeneic stem cell transplantation. This CDR3 region has 14 residues. V lost 7 bases and J lost 7, with 17 bases in between. The germline V gene has CDR1 MDHEN and CDR2 SYDVKM. This receptor was identified in a human donor who was either an allogeneic HSCT recipient or a stem cell or donor lymphocyte infusion donor (not recorded which). It is not recorded whose cells these are; they may come from a transplant donor. The sequencing sample was made of blood, either unsorted or a sorted T cell fraction (not recorded which). The chain uses TRBV28 and TRBJ1-5, with D unclear. CDR3 amino acids: CASTFSWRGQPQHF. DNA for the CDR3: TGTGCCAGCACCTTCTCCTGGCGAGGGCAGCCCCAGCATTTT.